These T cell receptor beta chains were read from a single sample in a study of monozygotic twins with cystic fibrosis. The repertoire was sequenced with immunoSEQ multiplex PCR; TCRdb's copy has only in-frame clones and lacks some. In the table there are some 10,000 clones, 75% to 85% of which are singletons. The sequenced material came from blood. These receptors came from a man between 18 and 35 years old with cystic fibrosis. Each CDR3 is given with its conserved first and last residue. The D gene is left open where the match is weak. The size entry is marked missing in some rows and otherwise reads once, few, many or a size class.

TRBJ1-1 | . | TRBV6-1 | 12 | . | TGTGCCAGCAACAGGATGGGCGCTGAAGCTTTCTTT | CASNRMGAEAFF
TRBJ1-1 | TRBD1 | TRBV25-1 | 16 | . | TGTGCCAGCAGTGAGGGAATGGGACAGGGGGTTACTGAAGCTTTCTTT | CASSEGMGQGVTEAFF
TRBJ2-7 | . | TRBV20-1 | 11 | few | TGCAGTGCTCTAGTTGGATACGAGCAGTACTTC | CSALVGYEQYF
TRBJ1-2 | . | TRBV9 | 12 | few | TGTGCCAGCAGCGTACTGAGGGATGGCTACACCTTC | CASSVLRDGYTF
TRBJ2-3 | TRBD2 | TRBV10-3 | 15 | . | TGTGCCATCACCCAAGGACTAGCGGCACAAGATACGCAGTATTTT | CAITQGLAAQDTQYF
TRBJ1-5 | . | TRBV30 | 13 | once | TGTGCCTGGAGCAGGGGTGGGGATCAGCCCCAGCATTTT | CAWSRGGDQPQHF
TRBJ2-7 | TRBD1 | TRBV4-1 | 18 | . | TGCGCCAGCAGCCAACCCGGGACAGGGGGTACCCTCTCCTACGAGCAGTACTTC | CASSQPGTGGTLSYEQYF
TRBJ1-5 | . | TRBV28 | 15 | . | TGTGCCAGCAGTTCACCCCCTCTAGGTAATCAGCCCCAGCATTTT | CASSSPPLGNQPQHF
TRBJ2-7 | . | TRBV7-2 | 15 | once | TGTGCCAGCAGCTTAGCGACACAGGGTTACTACGAGCAGTACTTC | CASSLATQGYYEQYF
TRBJ2-6 | . | TRBV6-1 | 15 | . | TGTGCCAGCAGTGGGGGGGCCTCTGGGGCCAACGTCCTGACTTTC | CASSGGASGANVLTF
TRBJ1-5 | . | TRBV2 | 14 | . | TGTGCCAGCAGCAACAGTTTTAGCAATCAGCCCCAGCATTTT | CASSNSFSNQPQHF
TRBJ1-2 | . | TRBV7-6 | 14 | . | TGTGCCAGCAGCTTAGGAGGGCCCCGGGACTCTTACACCTTC | CASSLGGPRDSYTF
TRBJ1-2 | TRBD1 | TRBV4-1 | 15 | few | TGCGCCAGCAACCCAGACAGGGGGCATGGCTATGGCTACACCTTC | CASNPDRGHGYGYTF
TRBJ2-7 | TRBD2 | TRBV6-5 | 16 | once | TGTGCCAGCAGTTCCCGAGCGGGAACGAGCTCCTACGAGCAGTACTTC | CASSSRAGTSSYEQYF
TRBJ1-6 | . | TRBV9 | 15 | . | TGTGCCAGCAGCGTAGAGGCAGGGCAAATATCACCCCTCCACTTT | CASSVEAGQISPLHF
TRBJ2-7 | TRBD1 | TRBV9 | 13 | . | TGTGCCAGCAGCGTAGTACAGGGGAGTGAGCAGTACTTC | CASSVVQGSEQYF
TRBJ2-2 | . | TRBV9 | 16 | few | TGTGCCAGCAGCGTAGAAGGCGGAGCGAACACCGGGGAGCTGTTTTTT | CASSVEGGANTGELFF
TRBJ2-7 | TRBD1 | TRBV7-9 | 15 | . | TGTGCCAGCAGCTTAGGGGACAGGGGGATCTACGAGCAGTACTTC | CASSLGDRGIYEQYF
TRBJ1-2 | . | TRBV5-1 | 15 | . | TGCGCCAGCAGCTTAACAGGAGACTTTAACTATGGCTACACCTTC | CASSLTGDFNYGYTF
TRBJ2-1 | . | TRBV4-3 | 15 | . | TGCGCCAGCAGCCAGGGGGGCCTTGGAAGCAATGAGCAGTTCTTC | CASSQGGLGSNEQFF
TRBJ2-2 | . | TRBV5-1 | 18 | . | TGCGCCAGCAGCCCCCGCGGTTCCCAGAGGGGTCGCACCGGGGAGCTGTTTTTT | CASSPRGSQRGRTGELFF
TRBJ1-2 | TRBD1 | TRBV19 | 15 | . | TGTGCCAGTAGAGGAACGCGGGACAGGGACTATGGCTACACCTTC | CASRGTRDRDYGYTF
TRBJ2-5 | . | TRBV11-2 | 13 | . | TGTGCCAGCAGCTTAGTCGGGCAAGAGACCCAGTACTTC | CASSLVGQETQYF
TRBJ1-4 | . | TRBV19 | 15 | . | TGTGCCAGTAGTATTATAGGGGGAGCAAATGAAAAACTGTTTTTT | CASSIIGGANEKLFF
TRBJ1-1 | . | TRBV5-1 | 14 | few | TGCGCCAGCAGCTTAGGGGGGCAGAACACTGAAGCTTTCTTT | CASSLGGQNTEAFF
TRBJ2-1 | TRBD2 | TRBV15 | 17 | . | TGTGCCACCAGCAGACTCATACGGGGGGGCCTCTACAATGAGCAGTTCTTC | CATSRLIRGGLYNEQFF
TRBJ1-2 | . | TRBV6-1 | 14 | . | TGTGCCATAGAAATCCCGGGAGTTAACTATGGCTACACCTTC | CAIEIPGVNYGYTF
TRBJ1-1 | . | TRBV7-9 | 14 | once | TGTGCCAGCAGCCCCCCGCGGGGGAACACTGAAGCTTTCTTT | CASSPPRGNTEAFF
TRBJ1-6 | . | TRBV10-3 | 15 | . | TGTGCCATCAGTGACGAGGGTTCCTATAATTCACCCCTCCACTTT | CAISDEGSYNSPLHF
TRBJ2-1 | . | TRBV10-2 | 14 | . | TGCGCCAGCAGTGAGTCCCCAGGGCTGGATGAGCAGTTCTTC | CASSESPGLDEQFF
TRBJ2-1 | TRBD2 | TRBV11-2 | 15 | . | TGTGCCAGCAGCTTAAGCCTAGCGGGCCCGAATGAGCAGTTCTTC | CASSLSLAGPNEQFF
TRBJ2-3 | TRBD2 | TRBV29-1 | 15 | . | TGCAGCGGCTTACTAGCGGGGGGCAGCACAGATACGCAGTATTTT | CSGLLAGGSTDTQYF
TRBJ2-1 | TRBD1 | TRBV6-5 | 11 | . | TGTGCCAGCCAGGGGGTTTATGAGCAGTTCTTC | CASQGVYEQFF
TRBJ2-1 | TRBD1 | TRBV6-6 | 16 | . | TGTGCCAGCAGTTACCGCAGGGGGATCCCCTACAATGAGCAGTTCTTC | CASSYRRGIPYNEQFF
TRBJ1-2 | . | TRBV30 | 13 | . | TGTGCCTGGAGTGTACTTCAGGGCTATGGCTACACCTTC | CAWSVLQGYGYTF
TRBJ2-7 | TRBD2 | TRBV7-2 | 17 | . | TGTGCCAGCAGCAACCATCCGAGCGGGAGCTTGTTCCACGAGCAGTACTTC | CASSNHPSGSLFHEQYF
TRBJ2-5 | . | TRBV19 | 14 | . | TGTGCCAGTAGTATCGGACAGCGAGGGGAGACCCAGTACTTC | CASSIGQRGETQYF
TRBJ2-3 | . | TRBV7-7 | 15 | . | TGTGCCAGCAGCTTAGCGGGACGGGACACAGATACGCAGTATTTT | CASSLAGRDTDTQYF
TRBJ2-7 | TRBD2 | TRBV6-5 | 15 | . | TGTGCCAGCAGCTTGACTAGCGGGGGGGCCTACGAGCAGTACTTC | CASSLTSGGAYEQYF
TRBJ1-2 | . | TRBV2 | 12 | . | TGTGCCAGCAGGACGGATCTCGGTGGCTACACCTTC | CASRTDLGGYTF
TRBJ2-7 | . | TRBV2 | 13 | . | TGTGCCGGGACGGGTGGACTCGTCTACGAGCAGTACTTC | CAGTGGLVYEQYF
TRBJ2-5 | . | TRBV6-1 | 15 | . | TGTGCCAGCAGTGAAGCGATCAACGGCCAAGAGACCCAGTACTTC | CASSEAINGQETQYF
TRBJ1-1 | . | TRBV7-6 | 13 | . | TGTGCCAGCAGCTTGCAACGGAGCACTGAAGCTTTCTTT | CASSLQRSTEAFF
TRBJ2-3 | TRBD2 | TRBV19 | 14 | . | TGTGCCAGTAGTATAGGGACTAGTACAGATACGCAGTATTTT | CASSIGTSTDTQYF
TRBJ2-2 | . | TRBV5-1 | 12 | . | TGCGCCAGCAGCTGGACTATCGGGGAGCTGTTTTTT | CASSWTIGELFF
TRBJ2-2 | . | TRBV6-1 | 15 | . | TGTGCCAGCAGTGATCTCAGGGGACTAATCGGGGAGCTGTTTTTT | CASSDLRGLIGELFF
TRBJ2-3 | TRBD2 | TRBV5-4 | 17 | . | TGTGCCAGCCCCTCATCGGGGCGGGGGAGCAAATCAGATACGCAGTATTTT | CASPSSGRGSKSDTQYF
TRBJ2-1 | . | TRBV15 | 15 | . | TGTGCCACCAGCGGGGGGTTCGCGGGACACAGTGAGCAGTTCTTC | CATSGGFAGHSEQFF
TRBJ2-7 | TRBD2 | TRBV7-3 | 16 | . | TGTGCCAGCAGCTTCTCTCCTAGCGGGGGGGCCGGCGAGCAGTACTTC | CASSFSPSGGAGEQYF
TRBJ2-1 | . | TRBV19 | 15 | . | TGTGCCAGTAGTTCGGACAGACAAATCTACAATGAGCAGTTCTTC | CASSSDRQIYNEQFF
TRBJ2-5 | TRBD2 | TRBV25-1 | 16 | . | TGTGCCAGCAGTGAGGGTCGAGGGACTAAGGGAGAGACCCAGTACTTC | CASSEGRGTKGETQYF
TRBJ2-1 | . | TRBV6-1 | 15 | . | TGTGCCAGCAGTGAAGAAGAAGATAGGTACAATGAGCAGTTCTTC | CASSEEEDRYNEQFF
TRBJ1-5 | TRBD1 | TRBV29-1 | 15 | . | TGCAGCGTTGAAGCCCGGACAGGGCCTAATCAGCCCCAGCATTTT | CSVEARTGPNQPQHF